This is a list of T cell receptor beta chains from one sample in a study of control samples from healthy donors and cancer patients. TCRdb's table, derived via immunoSEQ multiplex PCR, lists solely in-frame clones and lacks some. Its table lists approximately 190,000 clones. The sequenced sample consisted of blood. Receptors were obtained from a woman aged 25 to 39 in good health. CDR3s include the opening cysteine and the closing phenylalanine or tryptophan. A D gene is named only where the DNA matches it firmly.

>TRBV12-3/TRBV12-4|TRBJ1-6|-|12
TGTGCCAGCAGTCCTGGATATTCACCCCTCCACTTT
CASSPGYSPLHF
>TRBV19|TRBJ2-2|TRBD1|13
TGTGCCATTCACAGGGGTGGGACCGGGGAGCTGTTTTTT
CAIHRGGTGELFF
>TRBV19|TRBJ2-5|-|13
TGTGCCAGTAGTATGAATCACTTAGAGACCCAGTACTTC
CASSMNHLETQYF
>TRBV5-1|TRBJ2-7|-|13
TGCGCCAGCAGCCCCGGACCCTCTGCCGAGCAGTACTTC
CASSPGPSAEQYF
>TRBV28|TRBJ1-4|-|14
TGTGCCAGCAGCCTAAATGGCGGGGGAAGAAAACTGTTTTTT
CASSLNGGGRKLFF
>TRBV30|TRBJ1-5|-|14
TGTGCCTGGAGTGTAAGCACTTACAATCAGCCCCAGCATTTT
CAWSVSTYNQPQHF
>TRBV28|TRBJ1-2|-|13
TGTGCCAGCAGTCTAGTCGGGGGAGGTGGCTACACCTTC
CASSLVGGGGYTF
>TRBV6-4|TRBJ1-2|-|13
TGTGCCAGCAGAGGAGGGGGAGACTATGGCTACACCTTC
CASRGGGDYGYTF
>TRBV2|TRBJ2-1|-|11
TGTGCCAGCAGGCTAACCAATGAGCAGTTCTTC
CASRLTNEQFF
>TRBV5-5|TRBJ2-2|-|15
TGTGCCAGCAGCTTGAGTGCCGCGAACACCGGGGAGCTGTTTTTT
CASSLSAANTGELFF
>TRBV3-1/TRBV3-2|TRBJ1-3|-|15
TGTGCCAGCAGCCCTGGACCAACCTCTGGAAACACCATATATTTT
CASSPGPTSGNTIYF
>TRBV6-4|TRBJ2-3|-|15
TGTGCCAGCAGTGACGCGGCGGCCCACACAGATACGCAGTATTTT
CASSDAAAHTDTQYF
>TRBV27|TRBJ2-7|-|12
TGTGCCAGCAGCCCCAGCTCCTACGAGCAGTACTTC
CASSPSSYEQYF
>TRBV27|TRBJ2-1|TRBD2|15
TGTGCCAGCAGTGTAACTAGCGGGACCTACAATGAGCAGTTCTTC
CASSVTSGTYNEQFF
>TRBV23-1|TRBJ2-7|-|12
TGCGCCAGCAGTCAACCCGGACACGGTTGGCACTTC
CASSQPGHGWHF
>TRBV19|TRBJ1-1|-|13
TGTGCCAGTAGTATGAACGGGAACACTGAAGCTTTCTTT
CASSMNGNTEAFF
>TRBV5-4|TRBJ1-1|-|14
TGTGCCAGCAGCTTTTCTTCGGTAAACACTGAAGCTTTCTTT
CASSFSSVNTEAFF
>TRBV19|TRBJ1-4|TRBD1|16
TGTGCCAGTAGCCCGGGACAGGGGGCTACTAATGAAAAACTGTTTTTT
CASSPGQGATNEKLFF
>TRBV6-5|TRBJ2-3|-|11
TGTGCCTCGTCGGTCGGGGATACGCAGTATTTT
CASSVGDTQYF
>TRBV20-1|TRBJ1-1|-|11
TGCAGTGCTAGAGATCTCACTGAAGCTTTCTTT
CSARDLTEAFF
>TRBV6-6|TRBJ1-3|TRBD1|16
TGTGCCAGCAGTTACGACAGGGCGTCTTCTGGAAACACCATATATTTT
CASSYDRASSGNTIYF